Each of the 25 T cell receptor beta chains below was sequenced from the same sample in a study of cytomegalovirus exposure and HLA in healthy donors (dated by TCRdb to 2017 to 2019). Library preparation was by the immunoSEQ multiplex PCR assay. For the multiplex PCR, a mixture combining 60 forward primers for TCR Vbeta segments and 13 reverse primers for TCR Jbeta segments was used. In TCRdb, the immuneACCESS table is reduced to in-frame sequences with V and J assigned. These tables do not hold every clone; where another copy was compared, an unresolved V gene accounts for under half, and the others remain unexplained. Across this sample there are about 140,000 clones, with around 85% seen only once. 1.2% of the sample comes from the top ten. Sequences were obtained from PBMCs. The receptors derive from a female donor in good health and CMV-seronegative.

A remark on this clone: The missing conserved phenylalanine or tryptophan at the end of this CDR3 makes a read error likely. V gene TRBV30 combines with J gene TRBJ1-2; TRBD1 might be the D (6 bases). V was trimmed by 0 bases and J by 6 bases, leaving 17 bases between them. This CDR3 is 15 amino acids long. The germline gives CDR1 GTSNPN, CDR2 SVGIG (reference sequence). As DNA, the CDR3 is TGTGCCTGGAGTGTTACGGGGGGCGCCTTGGATGGCTACACCGTC. Amino acids: CAWSVTGGALDGYTV.

This chain links TRBV5-6 with TRBJ2-5; D remains ambiguous. Germline V gene sequence: CDR1 SGHDT, CDR2 YYEEEE. This CDR3 contains 13 residues. The V end lost 1 base, the J end lost 1 base, and 5 bases lay between the germline ends. CDR3 coding DNA: TGTGCCAGCAGCTTGCCCTCCCAAGAGACCCAGTACTTC. This translates into CASSLPSQETQYF. Filled out from reference TRBV5-6 and TRBJ2-5, the complete variable domain reads DAGVTQSPTHLIKTRGQQVTLRCSPKSGHDTVSWYQQALGQGPQFIFQYYEEEERQRGNFPDRFSGHQFPNYSSELNVNALLLGDSALYLCASSLPSQETQYFGPGTRLLVL.

The chain has TRBV7-9 and TRBJ2-7, with 8 bases lining up with TRBD2. The germline V gene encodes CDR1 SEHNR and CDR2 FQNEAQ (reference sequence). CDR3 length equals 15 residues. After removal of 1 base from V and 3 bases from J, the junction contained 5 bases not matched to a gene. The CDR3 here is CASSLGLAGHYEQYF. The CDR3 coding sequence is TGTGCCAGCAGCTTAGGGTTAGCGGGGCACTACGAGCAGTACTTC. Together with reference TRBV7-9 and TRBJ2-7, the CDR3 gives the full variable domain: DTGVSQNPRHKITKRGQNVTFRCDPISEHNRLYWYRQTLGQGPEFLTYFQNEAQLEKSRLLSDRFSAERPKGSFSTLEIQRTEQGDSAMYLCASSLGLAGHYEQYFGPGTRLTVT.

The chain links TRBV20-1 to TRBJ2-1; no reliable D call. Per germline, CDR1 DFQATT and CDR2 SNEGSKA (reference sequence). Trimming took 5 bases from V and 7 from J, leaving 9 bases between them. The CDR3 length is 11 residues. The CDR3 sequence: CSAPLRNEQFF. The CDR3 nucleotides read TGCAGTGCTCCTTTGCGGAATGAGCAGTTCTTC.

The rearrangement joins TRBV28 to TRBJ2-5; possibly TRBD1 for D (6 bases). Germline-derived CDR1 and CDR2 are MDHEN and SYDVKM. V was pared by 5 bases and J by 2 bases, with 12 bases between. The CDR3 consists of 14 residues. Written as DNA, the CDR3 is TGTGCCAGCAGTCGTCCACAGGGACAAGAGACCCAGTACTTC. The encoded protein is CASSRPQGQETQYF.

This sequence joins TRBV29-1 and TRBJ2-7; 11 bases are shared with TRBD2. The V segment lost 5 bases and the J segment 0 bases; nucleotides outside the gene matches: 12. This CDR3 spans 17 amino acids. Germline loops: CDR1 SQVTM, CDR2 ANQGSEA. The CDR3 bases are TGCAGCGTTCTTGGGACTAGCGGAGAACCTACCTCCTACGAGCAGTACTTC. Residues: CSVLGTSGEPTSYEQYF.

This sequence joins TRBV9 and TRBJ1-2; no definite D call. The CDR3 loop spans 15 amino acids. Trimming left V 0 bases short and J 0 bases short, with 9 bases between. CDR1 is SGDLS and CDR2 is YYNGEE in the germline V gene. CDR3 loop: CASSVGGRTNYGYTF. CDR3 bases: TGTGCCAGCAGCGTAGGTGGCAGAACTAACTATGGCTACACCTTC.

The rearrangement links TRBV5-1 to TRBJ1-5; D is unclear. Germline V gives CDR1 SGHRS, CDR2 YFSETQ. This CDR3 is 15 amino acids long. V shed 7 bases and J shed 6 bases, with 20 bases lying between them. The CDR3 DNA sequence: TGCGCCAGCCAGCCAACCCCGGGATTAGCTCAGCCCCAGCATTTT. Its translation: CASQPTPGLAQPQHF.

The chain couples TRBV6-1 to TRBJ1-1; D gene uncertain. The CDR3 extends over 13 amino acids. CDR1 and CDR2 (germline): MNHNS, SASEGT. Trimming left V 2 bases short and J 1 base short, with 5 bases between. The CDR3 coding sequence is TGTGCCAGCAGTGAACACAAGAACACTGAAGCTTTCTTT. Protein: CASSEHKNTEAFF.

The chain carries TRBV19 and TRBJ1-5; D remains unclear. The CDR3 contains 17 residues. In germline, CDR1 is LNHDA, CDR2 SQIVND (reference sequence). V shed 3 bases and J shed 0 bases, with 15 bases lying between them. The CDR3 sequence: CASSISQISYSNQPQHF. CDR3 nucleotides: TGTGCCAGTAGTATTTCACAGATCAGCTATAGCAATCAGCCCCAGCATTTT.

This rearrangement joins TRBV5-6 to TRBJ2-2; D gene uncertain. Trimming shortened V by 4 bases and J by 1 base, and 14 bases separated the two germline ends. CDR3 size: 16 residues. CDR1 is SGHDT and CDR2 is YYEEEE in the germline V gene. The CDR3 here is CASSLDVLLNTGELFF. Written as DNA, the CDR3 is TGTGCCAGCAGCCTGGACGTACTTTTGAACACCGGGGAGCTGTTTTTT.

This clone was found a few times. V usage is TRBV28 and J usage is TRBJ1-4, with 8 bases identical to TRBD1. Germline CDR1 reads MDHEN; CDR2 reads SYDVKM. This CDR3 has 14 residues. Trimming at V came to 7 bases and at J to 8 bases, leaving 9 bases not matched to a gene. The DNA of the CDR3 is TGTGCCAGCAAAAGGGACAGGAAAGGGGAAAAACTGTTTTTT. Translation gives CASKRDRKGEKLFF.

This clone appeared once. The chain has TRBV25-1 and TRBJ2-7; 14 bases are shared with TRBD2. V was pared by 5 bases and J by 7 bases, with 10 bases of the junction left unmatched. Germline V gives CDR1 MGHDK, CDR2 SYGVNS. There are 16 residues in the CDR3. As DNA, the CDR3 is TGTGCCAGCAGTCCATCGGGACTAGCGGGAGTTAGGGAGCAGTACTTC. This sequence encodes CASSPSGLAGVREQYF.

The chain couples TRBV29-1 to TRBJ2-1; TRBD2 matches 11 bases. V lost 6 bases and J lost 8; bases outside the gene matches: 12. CDR3 length equals 15 residues. The germline V gene encodes CDR1 SQVTM and CDR2 ANQGSEA. The CDR3 region has the DNA TGCAGCGTCGATAGCGGGAGGGACTCGGGAGATGAGCAGTTCTTC. The encoded protein is CSVDSGRDSGDEQFF.

This sequence joins TRBV27 and TRBJ2-7, with D possibly matching TRBD1 (5 bases). The length of the CDR3 is 12 residues. With 10 bases removed from V and 3 bases from J, the gap between germline ends came to 13 bases. The V gene's germline CDR1 is MNHEY and CDR2 SMNVEV (reference sequence). CDR3 in DNA: TGTGCCACCGCTGGGGCCCGCTACGAGCAGTACTTC. Translation gives CATAGARYEQYF.

The chain employs TRBV5-1 and TRBJ1-1; no reliable D call. V lost 4 bases, J lost 6 bases, and 13 bases lay in between. The CDR3 covers 13 residues. Germline V gene data show CDR1 as SGHRS and CDR2 as YFSETQ. This CDR3 is CASSPLEDSEAFF. In DNA form, the CDR3 reads TGCGCCAGCAGCCCGTTGGAGGATTCTGAAGCTTTCTTT.

The DNA for the CDR3 is TGTGCCAGCAGCTATTCCGGGAGGCCCACCTACGAGCAGTACTTC. Residues: CASSYSGRPTYEQYF. The V and J genes are TRBV5-8 and TRBJ2-7; 7 bases are shared with TRBD2. CDR3 size: 15 residues. Germline-derived CDR1 and CDR2 are SGHTS and YDEGEE. Trimming cost V 3 bases and J 2 bases; bases outside gene matches: 8.

In nucleotides, the CDR3 is TGTGCCAGCAGCGGACAAGGCAATCAGCCCCAGCATTTT. This codes for CASSGQGNQPQHF. The V gene is TRBV7-9, the J gene TRBJ1-5; perhaps TRBD1 as D (5 bases). Germline V gene data show CDR1 as SEHNR and CDR2 as FQNEAQ (reference sequence). This CDR3 region has 13 residues. Trimming left V 5 bases short and J 2 bases short, with 7 bases between.

The rearrangement uses TRBV14 and TRBJ2-5; maybe TRBD2 (5 bases). The ends were cut back, 3 bases at V and 9 bases at J, with 11 bases in the middle. Looked up from germline, CDR1 is SGHDN and CDR2 is FVKESK. The CDR3 sequence is 12 residues long. Here the CDR3 DNA reads TGTGCCAGCAGCCAGACCACGGGGTCCCAGTACTTC. Translation: CASSQTTGSQYF.

The chain joins TRBV30 to TRBJ1-1; maybe TRBD1 (6 bases). The CDR3 sequence is 14 residues long. Germline V lookup: CDR1 GTSNPN, CDR2 SVGIG (reference sequence). V was trimmed by 3 bases and J by 4 bases, leaving 15 bases between them. Here the CDR3 DNA reads TGTGCCTGGAGGTCTGGGGGCGGGCGCACTGAAGCTTTCTTT. It is translated as CAWRSGGGRTEAFF. Complete variable domain (other parts from reference TRBV30 and TRBJ1-1): SQTIHQWPATLVQPVGSPLSLECTVEGTSNPNLYWYRQAAGRGLQLLFYSVGIGQISSEVPQNLSASRPQDRQFILSSKKLLLSDSGFYLCAWRSGGGRTEAFFGQGTRLTVV.

A few counts support this clone. The V call is TRBV10-3, the J call TRBJ2-3, with a weak D call TRBD2 (6 bases). The CDR3 extends over 14 amino acids. The ends were cut back, 2 bases at V and 4 bases at J, with 10 bases in the middle. Germline CDR1 ENHRY, CDR2 SYGVKD. CDR3 sequence reads: CAISERESADTQYF. CDR3 DNA: TGTGCCATCAGTGAGCGGGAGTCTGCAGATACGCAGTATTTT.

The V and J genes are TRBV5-1 and TRBJ1-5, with no clear D. In germline, CDR1 is SGHRS, CDR2 YFSETQ. The CDR3 contains 14 residues. Trimming left V 4 bases short and J 2 bases short, with 10 bases between. CDR3 DNA: TGCGCCAGCAGCGCCTCCGGGGGCAATCAGCCCCAGCATTTT. It translates to CASSASGGNQPQHF. Supplemented by reference TRBV5-1 and TRBJ1-5, the full variable domain reads KAGVTQTPRYLIKTRGQQVTLSCSPISGHRSVSWYQQTPGQGLQFLFEYFSETQRNKGNFPGRFSGRQFSNSRSEMNVSTLELGDSALYLCASSASGGNQPQHFGDGTRLSIL.

The genes are TRBV27 and TRBJ2-1, with 11 bases fitting TRBD2. Trimming removed 1 base from V and 4 bases from J; junction bases left unmatched: 3. Germline loops: CDR1 MNHEY, CDR2 SMNVEV (reference sequence). There are 16 residues in the CDR3. The CDR3 is CASSLYLAGGYNEQFF. CDR3 nucleotides: TGTGCCAGCAGTTTATATCTAGCGGGAGGTTACAATGAGCAGTTCTTC.

This clone has only one observation. J is TRBJ1-1 and V is TRBV5-1; D call uncertain. Deletions cut 2 bases from V and 4 bases from J, with 9 bases between. The CDR3 runs to 13 residues. Germline V gene lookup returns CDR1 SGHRS and CDR2 YFSETQ. CDR3 sequence (DNA): TGCGCCAGCAGCTTCCTAGCAGGCACTGAAGCTTTCTTT. It is translated as CASSFLAGTEAFF.

The chain is built from TRBV2 and TRBJ1-1, with a tentative D call TRBD1 (6 bases). The CDR3 consists of 14 residues. In germline, CDR1 is SNHLY, CDR2 FYNNEI. Trimming took off 5 bases at V and 2 bases at J, with 12 bases between the two ends. CDR3 bases: TGTGCCAGCAGTTCCGGGACAACAAACACTGAAGCTTTCTTT. Protein: CASSSGTTNTEAFF.